This T cell receptor beta chain was identified in a study of blood T cell repertoires in COVID-19. Study at large: The study drew acute and convalescent COVID-19 samples from the United States, Italy and Spain. From T cells, B-cell-depleted T cells, or PBMCs came the material, which was cDNA or gDNA.

Seattle researchers signed up patients amid active infection and tracked them longitudinally. The CDR3 covers 16 residues. CDR1 and CDR2 (germline): SNHLY, FYNNEI. The V segment lost 5 bases and the J segment 5 bases; nucleotides outside the gene matches: 11. In the source study's methods: The assay estimated nucleated cells by amplifying reference gene primers. Repertoires were generated with immunoSEQ multiplex PCR, while TCRdb's copy carries only in-frame clones and drops some. From that table come the V and J calls and clone size; the DNA was used to work out D and trimming. The sample gives around 370,000 clones, 85% to 90% of which show up once; roughly 6.6% is in the top ten.

This clonotype was sampled from a woman aged 70-85 years with COVID-19, enrolled during active disease. The rearrangement joins TRBV2 to TRBJ1-1, with TRBD1 matching over 10 bases. The sequencing sample was made of peripheral blood. The CDR3 sequence: CASSIGQGGIRTEAFF. The CDR3 coding sequence is TGTGCCAGCAGTATAGGACAGGGGGGTATTAGGACTGAAGCTTTCTTT.